A single TCR beta chain is shown here with its context. As handled by the study authors: How many nucleated cells were present was estimated from reference gene primer amplification. The table came from immunoSEQ multiplex PCR; TCRdb's copy has only in-frame clones and leaves some out. V, J and clone size are taken as reported in that table, and D and trimming were inferred from the DNA itself. The table lists 120,000 to 150,000 clones, over 75% of them singletons, with 10% to 13% in the top ten. This entry is derived from a study of blood T cell repertoires in COVID-19. Study context: There were acute and convalescent COVID-19 samples, and they came from the United States, Italy and Spain.

With 4 bases removed from V and 9 bases from J, the gap between germline ends came to 19 bases. CDR3 length: 15 amino acids. Looked up from germline, CDR1 is SGHDN and CDR2 is FVKESK. This TCR derives from a man in his sixties with active or convalescent COVID-19. Sample: peripheral blood. This chain connects TRBV14 to TRBJ2-4, with a weak D call TRBD1 (6 bases). CDR3 in amino acids: CASSPAGVDAGIQYF. CDR3 bases: TGTGCCAGCAGCCCCGCAGGGGTCGATGCGGGCATTCAGTACTTC.